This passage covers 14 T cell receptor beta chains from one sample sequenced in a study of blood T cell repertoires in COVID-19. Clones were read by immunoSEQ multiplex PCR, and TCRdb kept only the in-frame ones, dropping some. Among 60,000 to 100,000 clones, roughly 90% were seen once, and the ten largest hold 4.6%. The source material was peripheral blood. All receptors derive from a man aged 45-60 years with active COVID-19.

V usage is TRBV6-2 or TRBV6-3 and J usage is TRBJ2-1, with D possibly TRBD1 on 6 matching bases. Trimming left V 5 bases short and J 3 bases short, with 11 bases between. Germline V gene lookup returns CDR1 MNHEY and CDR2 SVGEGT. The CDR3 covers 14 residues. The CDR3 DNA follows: TGTGCCAGCAGTATGGACAGAAGCTACAATGAGCAGTTCTTC. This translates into CASSMDRSYNEQFF.

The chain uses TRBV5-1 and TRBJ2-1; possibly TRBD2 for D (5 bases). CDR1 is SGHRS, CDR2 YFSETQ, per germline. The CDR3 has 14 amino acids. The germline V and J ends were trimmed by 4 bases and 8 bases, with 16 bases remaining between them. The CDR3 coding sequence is TGCGCCAGCAGCCCCCAGGTGACTACCCATGAGCAGTTCTTC. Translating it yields CASSPQVTTHEQFF.

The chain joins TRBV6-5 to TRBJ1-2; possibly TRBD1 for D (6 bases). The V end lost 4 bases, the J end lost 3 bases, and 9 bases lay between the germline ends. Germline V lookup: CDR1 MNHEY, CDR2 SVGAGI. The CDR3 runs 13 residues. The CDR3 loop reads CASSSQGYYGYTF. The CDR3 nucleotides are TGTGCCAGCAGTTCTCAGGGGTACTATGGCTACACCTTC.

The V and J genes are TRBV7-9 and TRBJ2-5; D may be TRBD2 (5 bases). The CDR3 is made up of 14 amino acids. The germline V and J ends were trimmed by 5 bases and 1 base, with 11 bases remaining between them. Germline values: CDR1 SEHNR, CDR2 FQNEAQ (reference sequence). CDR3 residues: CASSLPGLQETQYF. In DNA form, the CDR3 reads TGTGCCAGCAGCCTCCCTGGACTCCAAGAGACCCAGTACTTC.

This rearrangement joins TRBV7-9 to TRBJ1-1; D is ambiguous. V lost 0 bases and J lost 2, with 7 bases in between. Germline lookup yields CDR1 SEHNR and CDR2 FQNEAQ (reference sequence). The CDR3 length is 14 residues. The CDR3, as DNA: TGTGCCAGCAGCTTAGCACAACGAAACACTGAAGCTTTCTTT. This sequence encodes CASSLAQRNTEAFF.

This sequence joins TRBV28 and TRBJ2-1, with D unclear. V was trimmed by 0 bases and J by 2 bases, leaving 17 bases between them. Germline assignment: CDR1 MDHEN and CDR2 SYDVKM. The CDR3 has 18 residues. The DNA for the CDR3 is TGTGCCAGCAGTTTATGGTCGGTGGAGCGAATCACCTACAATGAGCAGTTCTTC. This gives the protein CASSLWSVERITYNEQFF. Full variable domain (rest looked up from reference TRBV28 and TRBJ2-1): DVKVTQSSRYLVKRTGEKVFLECVQDMDHENMFWYRQDPGLGLRLIYFSYDVKMKEKGDIPEGYSVSREKKERFSLILESASTNQTSMYLCASSLWSVERITYNEQFFGPGTRLTVL.

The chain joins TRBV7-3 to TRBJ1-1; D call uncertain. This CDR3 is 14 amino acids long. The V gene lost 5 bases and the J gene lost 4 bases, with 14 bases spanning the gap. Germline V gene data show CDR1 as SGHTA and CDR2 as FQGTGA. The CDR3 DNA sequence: TGTGCCAGCAGCCCCTGGCATGGGAGCACTGAAGCTTTCTTT. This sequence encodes CASSPWHGSTEAFF. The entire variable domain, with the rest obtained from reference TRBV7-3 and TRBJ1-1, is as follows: GAGVSQTPSNKVTEKGKYVELRCDPISGHTALYWYRQSLGQGPEFLIYFQGTGAADDSGLPNDRFFAVRPEGSVSTLKIQRTERGDSAVYLCASSPWHGSTEAFFGQGTRLTVV.

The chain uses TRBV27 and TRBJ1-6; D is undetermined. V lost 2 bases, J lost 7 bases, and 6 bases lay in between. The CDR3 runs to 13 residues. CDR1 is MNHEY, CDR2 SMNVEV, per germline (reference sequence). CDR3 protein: CASSLQENSPLHF. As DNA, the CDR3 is TGTGCCAGCAGTTTACAGGAAAATTCACCCCTCCACTTT.

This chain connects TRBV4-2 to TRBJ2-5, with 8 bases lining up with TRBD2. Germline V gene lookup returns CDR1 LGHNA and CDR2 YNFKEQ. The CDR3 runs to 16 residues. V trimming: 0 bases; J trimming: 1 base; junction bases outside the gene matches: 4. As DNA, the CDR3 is TGTGCCAGCAGCCAAGAAGAGCGGGGGTTCCAAGAGACCCAGTACTTC. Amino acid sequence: CASSQEERGFQETQYF.

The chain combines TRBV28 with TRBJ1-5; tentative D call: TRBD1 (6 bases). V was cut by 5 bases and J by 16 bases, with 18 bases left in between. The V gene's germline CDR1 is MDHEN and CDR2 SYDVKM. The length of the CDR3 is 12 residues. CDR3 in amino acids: CASSLGTSLKHF. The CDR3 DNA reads TGTGCCAGCAGTCTGGGGACAAGCCTGAAACATTTT.

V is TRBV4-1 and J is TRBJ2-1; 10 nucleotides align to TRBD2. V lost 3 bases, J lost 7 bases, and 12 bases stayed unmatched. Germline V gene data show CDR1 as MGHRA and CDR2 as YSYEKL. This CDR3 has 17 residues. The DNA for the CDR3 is TGCGCCAGCAGCCAGGGCGTGCCTAGCGGGAGCCGAAATGAGCAGTTCTTC. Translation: CASSQGVPSGSRNEQFF.

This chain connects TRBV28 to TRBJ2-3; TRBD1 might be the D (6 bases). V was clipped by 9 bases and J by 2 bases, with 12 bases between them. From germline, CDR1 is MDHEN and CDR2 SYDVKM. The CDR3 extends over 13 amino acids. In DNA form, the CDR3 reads TGTGCCAGTATTGGACAGCACACAGATACGCAGTATTTT. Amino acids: CASIGQHTDTQYF.

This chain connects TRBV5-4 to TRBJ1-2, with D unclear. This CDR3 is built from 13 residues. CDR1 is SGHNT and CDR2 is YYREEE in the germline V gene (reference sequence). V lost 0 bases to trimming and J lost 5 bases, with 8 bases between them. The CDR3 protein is CASSLDKQYGYTF. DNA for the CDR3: TGTGCCAGCAGCTTGGACAAACAGTATGGCTACACCTTC.

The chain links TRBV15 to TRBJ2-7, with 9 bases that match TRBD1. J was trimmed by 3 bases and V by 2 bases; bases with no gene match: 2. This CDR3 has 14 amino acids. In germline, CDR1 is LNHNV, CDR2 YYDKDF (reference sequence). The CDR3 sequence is CATSRTGQGYEQYF. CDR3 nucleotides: TGTGCCACCAGCAGAACGGGACAGGGCTACGAGCAGTACTTC.